The T cell receptor (beta chain) under discussion was sequenced for a study of cytomegalovirus exposure and HLA in healthy donors. Points from the study as a whole: For cytomegalovirus status, the classifier reportedly gave diagnoses with high specificity and sensitivity. First-cohort TCR clusters tended to co-occur in the roughly 130 validation repertoires, a later analysis found. Usually a TCR sequence was rare, but some public TCRs were found in many donors.

The CDR3 totals 15 residues. V shed 3 bases, J shed 3 bases, and the junction held 5 bases outside the gene matches. The V gene's germline CDR1 is SGHDT and CDR2 YYEEEE. Data came from immunoSEQ multiplex PCR; TCRdb stores just in-frame clones and leaves some out. The data show 130,000 to 150,000 clones, 84% seen once. To note about this clone: Its specificity is not known.

Specimen: PBMCs. The V call is TRBV5-6, the J call TRBJ1-5; 8 bases fit TRBD1. The TCR sequence derives from a woman aged 25 to 45 in good health and CMV-seronegative. The CDR3 sequence is CASSWGTGINQPQHF. The CDR3, as DNA: TGTGCCAGCAGCTGGGGGACAGGCATCAATCAGCCCCAGCATTTT.